The clone carrying this T cell receptor (beta chain) was detected only a few times. What it binds is not known. 13 Jbeta primers and 60 Vbeta primers were used for the PCR. Using immunoSEQ multiplex PCR, the repertoire was profiled, and TCRdb retains in-frame clones only, with some absent. The sample contains more than 95,000 clones, 65% to 75% of which appear only once. The data derive from a study of cytomegalovirus exposure and HLA in healthy donors. Looking at the study overall: A data release that came early held approximately 92 million unique TCRs from HLA-typed donors. Study observations and caveats: Most CMV-associated TCR beta chains appeared HLA-restricted in a later analysis. Rare sequences made up most TCRs, while some public TCRs were found in many donors. Likely technical artifact: a cluster of highly shared sequence variants.

The source is a man aged 35 to 55 in good health and CMV-seropositive. Input material: PBMCs.

The DNA for the CDR3 is TGCGCCAGCAGCTTGGCCTTGAATCGACAGGGATTGAACACTGAAGCTTTCTTT. As protein: CASSLALNRQGLNTEAFF. This chain links TRBV5-1 with TRBJ1-1; 7 positions agree with TRBD1. V lost 0 bases and J lost 0; bases outside the gene matches: 11. The CDR3 runs 18 residues. From germline, CDR1 is SGHRS and CDR2 YFSETQ.